Listed here are 24 T cell receptor beta chains from one sample, sequenced in a study of blood T cell repertoires in COVID-19. The repertoire was sequenced with immunoSEQ multiplex PCR; TCRdb's copy has only in-frame clones and lacks some. The sample yields roughly 500,000 clones, roughly 90% seen once. Material: PBMCs or T cells enriched from blood (not recorded which). These receptors originate from a woman between 35 and 50 years old who had recovered from COVID-19.

V usage is TRBV11-3 and J usage is TRBJ2-2, with 10 bases fitting TRBD2. This CDR3 has 15 amino acids. The germline V gene has CDR1 SGHNT and CDR2 YENEEA. The V segment lost 7 bases and the J segment 1 base; nucleotides outside the gene matches: 3. CDR3: CASKSSGRNTGELFF. As DNA, the CDR3 is TGTGCCAGCAAATCTAGCGGGAGGAACACCGGGGAGCTGTTTTTT.

The gene calls are TRBV18 and TRBJ2-1; 11 bases fit TRBD2. CDR3 length: 16 residues. The V gene's germline CDR1 is KGHSH and CDR2 LQKENI. V trimming: 3 bases; J trimming: 4 bases; junction bases outside the gene matches: 5. The CDR3 here is CASSPPGLAEYNEQFF. The CDR3 coding sequence is TGTGCCAGCTCACCCCCGGGACTAGCGGAGTACAATGAGCAGTTCTTC.

V is TRBV11-1 and J is TRBJ2-5; TRBD1 aligns across 7 bases. The CDR3 totals 14 residues. Germline loops: CDR1 SGHAT, CDR2 FQDESV (reference sequence). Trimming at V came to 5 bases and at J to 2 bases, leaving 5 bases not matched to a gene. CDR3 in amino acids: CASSSRDSQETQYF. CDR3 coding DNA: TGTGCCAGCAGCAGCCGGGACAGTCAAGAGACCCAGTACTTC.

V is TRBV29-1 and J is TRBJ1-2; D is uncertain. The CDR3 is 10 residues long. V shed 5 bases and J shed 6 bases, with 7 bases lying between them. CDR1 and CDR2 (germline): SQVTM, ANQGSEA. The CDR3 bases are TGCAGCGTTTCAAGCGATGGCTACACCTTC. Protein sequence: CSVSSDGYTF. Using reference TRBV29-1 and TRBJ1-2 for the parts outside the CDR3, the full variable domain is SAVISQKPSRDICQRGTSLTIQCQVDSQVTMMFWYRQQPGQSLTLIATANQGSEATYESGFVIDKFPISRPNLTFSTLTVSNMSPEDSSIYLCSVSSDGYTFGSGTRLTVV.

This clone was counted only a few times. This chain joins TRBV21-1 and TRBJ1-5. TRBV21-1 is described as a pseudogene. The CDR3 consists of 18 residues. The CDR3 sequence: CASSLRDGPWEGNQPQHF. DNA for the CDR3: TGTGCCAGCAGCCTCCGGGACGGCCCCTGGGAGGGAAATCAGCCCCAGCATTTT.

The V call is TRBV19, the J call TRBJ2-7, with TRBD1 matching 7 bases. Trimming at V came to 3 bases and at J to 6 bases, leaving 5 bases not matched to a gene. The CDR3 contains 13 residues. Per germline, CDR1 LNHDA and CDR2 SQIVND (reference sequence). In DNA form, the CDR3 reads TGTGCCAGTAGTATTGTGCCAGGGGGCGAGCAGTACTTC. Translation: CASSIVPGGEQYF.

The rearrangement joins TRBV5-1 to TRBJ1-6; 9 bases map to TRBD1. The ends lost 0 bases at V and 9 bases at J; junction bases unmatched: 7. Germline CDR1 SGHRS, CDR2 YFSETQ. The CDR3 totals 16 residues. In nucleotides, the CDR3 is TGCGCCAGCAGCTTGGTGGGGGACAGGGAAGGTTCACCCCTCCACTTT. Protein sequence: CASSLVGDREGSPLHF.

The J gene is TRBJ2-7, the V gene TRBV27; D unresolved. Germline V gene data show CDR1 as MNHEY and CDR2 as SMNVEV (reference sequence). V gave up 2 bases and J gave up 0 bases, with 8 bases separating them. The CDR3 runs to 14 residues. CDR3 amino acids: CASSLISSSYEQYF. The CDR3 DNA reads TGTGCCAGCAGTTTAATTAGCAGCTCCTACGAGCAGTACTTC.

Remarks on this clone: The same CDR3 can be traced to other DNA sequences in this sample. This sequence joins TRBV12-3 or TRBV12-4 and TRBJ2-7, with D unclear. CDR3 length equals 13 residues. V was shortened by 3 bases and J by 2 bases, with 8 bases between the two germline ends. The CDR3 bases are TGTGCCAGCAGTTTCGGCGGAACCTACGAGCAGTACTTC. Its protein is CASSFGGTYEQYF.

The chain is built from TRBV4-1 and TRBJ2-3; a possible D gene is TRBD2 (6 bases). The V and J ends lost 0 bases and 8 bases respectively, with 12 bases between them. CDR1 and CDR2 (germline): MGHRA, YSYEKL. There are 14 residues in the CDR3. CDR3: CASSQERRGSTQYF. The CDR3, as DNA: TGCGCCAGCAGCCAAGAAAGGAGGGGATCTACGCAGTATTTT.

The rearrangement links TRBV5-8 to TRBJ1-2; weak D call: TRBD1 (6 bases). This CDR3 contains 15 residues. Germline CDR1 and CDR2: SGHTS and YDEGEE. V was clipped by 5 bases and J by 1 base, with 15 bases between them. The CDR3 bases are TGTGCCAGCAGTCCACAGGGAAATATTAACTATGGCTACACCTTC. Its translation is CASSPQGNINYGYTF.

This clone was seen a few times. The genes are TRBV5-1 and TRBJ2-7; TRBD2 matches at 12 bases. Germline-derived CDR1 and CDR2 are SGHRS and YFSETQ. The CDR3 sequence is 16 residues long. The V segment lost 0 bases and the J segment 2 bases; nucleotides outside the gene matches: 3. The CDR3 sequence is CASSLGGLAGTYEQYF. The CDR3 region has the DNA TGCGCCAGCAGCTTGGGCGGACTAGCGGGAACCTACGAGCAGTACTTC.

The rearrangement uses TRBV2 and TRBJ1-2; the D gene is possibly TRBD1 (6 bases). CDR1 SNHLY and CDR2 FYNNEI come from the germline V gene. The V end was cut by 10 bases, the J end by 2 bases, with 14 bases between. The CDR3 length is 13 residues. Here the CDR3 DNA reads TGTGCCACCTGCGGACAGTCCAACTATGGCTACACCTTC. Protein: CATCGQSNYGYTF.

The chain couples TRBV6-2 or TRBV6-3 to TRBJ1-1; the match to TRBD1 covers 9 bases. CDR1 is MNHEY, CDR2 SVGEGT, per germline. J gave up 1 base and V 6 bases, and 6 bases lay outside the gene matches. The CDR3 is made up of 15 amino acids. This CDR3 reads CASSRQGVRNTEAFF. The CDR3 DNA reads as TGTGCCAGCAGCCGACAGGGGGTGAGGAACACTGAAGCTTTCTTT.

The genes are TRBV4-1 and TRBJ2-7; 7 bases fit TRBD2. J lost 4 bases, V lost 5 bases, and 8 bases had no gene match. Germline values: CDR1 MGHRA, CDR2 YSYEKL. This CDR3 contains 14 residues. As DNA, the CDR3 is TGCGCCAGCAGCAACAACGGGGAGGGGTACGAGCAGTACTTC. Amino acids: CASSNNGEGYEQYF.

The CDR3 DNA reads TGCGCCAGCAGCTTGGCGACAGGGGCTGGGGCCAACGTCCTGACTTTC. This translates into CASSLATGAGANVLTF. The V call is TRBV5-1, the J call TRBJ2-6, with 8 nucleotides matching TRBD1. The CDR3 is 16 residues long. The V segment lost 0 bases and the J segment 2 bases; nucleotides outside the gene matches: 1. The V gene's germline CDR1 is SGHRS and CDR2 YFSETQ.

The chain couples TRBV13 to TRBJ2-1, with no clear D. The CDR3 has 15 residues. With 5 bases removed from V and 0 bases from J, the gap between germline ends came to 11 bases. Germline V gene lookup returns CDR1 PRHDT and CDR2 FYEKMQ (reference sequence). CDR3 sequence: CASSAQYPSYNEQFF. CDR3 nucleotide sequence: TGTGCCAGCAGCGCACAATACCCCTCCTACAATGAGCAGTTCTTC. The complete variable domain, with remaining parts taken from reference TRBV13 and TRBJ2-1, reads AAGVIQSPRHLIKEKRETATLKCYPIPRHDTVYWYQQGPGQDPQFLISFYEKMQSDKGSIPDRFSAQQFSDYHSELNMSSLELGDSALYFCASSAQYPSYNEQFFGPGTRLTVL.

This clone was seen only once. This chain links TRBV6-1 with TRBJ2-7; 9 bases align to TRBD2. The germline V gene has CDR1 MNHNS and CDR2 SASEGT. The CDR3 totals 16 residues. After removal of 3 bases from V and 4 bases from J, the junction contained 10 bases not matched to a gene. The CDR3: CASSEDRGTSYYEQYF. In DNA form, the CDR3 reads TGTGCCAGCAGTGAGGACCGCGGGACTAGCTATTACGAGCAGTACTTC.

This clone was detected once. The V and J genes are TRBV7-2 and TRBJ2-7; D ambiguous. This CDR3 spans 13 amino acids. Looked up from germline, CDR1 is SGHTA and CDR2 is FQGNSA. V lost 0 bases, J lost 4 bases, and 7 bases lay in between. CDR3 bases: TGTGCCAGCAGCTTAGCAATCCGGTACGAGCAGTACTTC. Its protein product is CASSLAIRYEQYF.

The V gene is TRBV30, the J gene TRBJ1-2; D not resolved. Germline CDR1 reads GTSNPN; CDR2 reads SVGIG (reference sequence). The CDR3 loop spans 12 amino acids. Trimming shortened V by 5 bases and J by 10 bases, and 17 bases separated the two germline ends. The CDR3 loop reads CAWAKAGSVYTF. DNA for the CDR3: TGTGCCTGGGCTAAGGCGGGGAGTGTCTACACCTTC.

This rearrangement joins TRBV2 to TRBJ1-6; 8 nucleotides match TRBD1. Unmatched junction bases numbered 4, after V lost 6 bases and J lost 3 bases. The V gene's germline CDR1 is SNHLY and CDR2 FYNNEI. The CDR3 totals 15 residues. The chain's CDR3 is CASSPQGVYNSPLHF. DNA of the CDR3: TGTGCCAGCAGCCCACAGGGGGTCTATAATTCACCCCTCCACTTT.

The V and J genes are TRBV7-2 and TRBJ2-7; TRBD2 aligns across 11 bases. V trimming: 0 bases; J trimming: 2 bases; junction bases outside the gene matches: 0. The germline CDR1 and CDR2 sequences are SGHTA and FQGNSA. This CDR3 has 15 residues. CDR3 DNA sequence: TGTGCCAGCAGCTTAGCACTAGCGGGAGCCTACGAGCAGTACTTC. It translates to CASSLALAGAYEQYF.

This clone was seen a single time. The gene calls are TRBV28 and TRBJ1-5; 7 bases match TRBD1. Germline V gene data show CDR1 as MDHEN and CDR2 as SYDVKM. CDR3 length equals 15 residues. J was trimmed by 3 bases and V by 6 bases; bases with no gene match: 8. CDR3: CASRERGLNNQPQHF. The CDR3 DNA is TGTGCCAGCAGGGAAAGGGGGCTGAACAATCAGCCCCAGCATTTT.

The V and J genes are TRBV27 and TRBJ2-1; D not certain. This CDR3 region has 13 residues. Germline V gene data show CDR1 as MNHEY and CDR2 as SMNVEV (reference sequence). The ends were cut back, 3 bases at V and 8 bases at J, with 11 bases in the middle. The CDR3 region has the DNA TGTGCCAGCAGTTTGAACAATTTCGATGAGCAGTTCTTC. Its translation is CASSLNNFDEQFF.